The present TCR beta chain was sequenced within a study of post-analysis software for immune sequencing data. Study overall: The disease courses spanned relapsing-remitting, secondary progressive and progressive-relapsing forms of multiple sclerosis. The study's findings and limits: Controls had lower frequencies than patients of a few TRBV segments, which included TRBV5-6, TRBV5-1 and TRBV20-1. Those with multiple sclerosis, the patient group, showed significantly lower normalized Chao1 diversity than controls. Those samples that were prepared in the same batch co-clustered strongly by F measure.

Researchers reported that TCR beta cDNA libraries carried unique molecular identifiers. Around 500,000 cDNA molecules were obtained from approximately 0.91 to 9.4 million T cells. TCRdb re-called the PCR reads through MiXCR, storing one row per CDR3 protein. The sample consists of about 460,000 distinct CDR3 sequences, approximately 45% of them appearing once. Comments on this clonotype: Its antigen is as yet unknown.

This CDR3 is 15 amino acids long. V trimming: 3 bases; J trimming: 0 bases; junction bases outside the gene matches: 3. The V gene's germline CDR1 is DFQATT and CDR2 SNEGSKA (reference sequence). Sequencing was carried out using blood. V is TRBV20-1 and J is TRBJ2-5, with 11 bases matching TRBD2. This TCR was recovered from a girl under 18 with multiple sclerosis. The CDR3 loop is CSARGLADYQETQYF. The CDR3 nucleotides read TGCAGTGCTAGGGGACTAGCGGACTACCAAGAGACCCAGTACTTC.